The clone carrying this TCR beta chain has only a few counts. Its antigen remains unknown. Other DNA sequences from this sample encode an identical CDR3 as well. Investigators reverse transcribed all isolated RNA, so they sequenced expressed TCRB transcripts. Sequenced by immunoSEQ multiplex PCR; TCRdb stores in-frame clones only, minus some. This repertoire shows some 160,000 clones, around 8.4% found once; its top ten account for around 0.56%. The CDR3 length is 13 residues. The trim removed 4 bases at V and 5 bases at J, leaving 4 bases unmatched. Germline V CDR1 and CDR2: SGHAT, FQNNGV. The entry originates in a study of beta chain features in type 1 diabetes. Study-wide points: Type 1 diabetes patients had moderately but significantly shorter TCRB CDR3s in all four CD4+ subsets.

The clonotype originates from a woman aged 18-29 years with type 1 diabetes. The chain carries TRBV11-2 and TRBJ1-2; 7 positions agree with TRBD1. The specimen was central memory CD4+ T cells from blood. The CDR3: CASSSGQRYGYTF. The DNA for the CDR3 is TGTGCCAGCAGCTCGGGACAGCGGTATGGCTACACCTTC.